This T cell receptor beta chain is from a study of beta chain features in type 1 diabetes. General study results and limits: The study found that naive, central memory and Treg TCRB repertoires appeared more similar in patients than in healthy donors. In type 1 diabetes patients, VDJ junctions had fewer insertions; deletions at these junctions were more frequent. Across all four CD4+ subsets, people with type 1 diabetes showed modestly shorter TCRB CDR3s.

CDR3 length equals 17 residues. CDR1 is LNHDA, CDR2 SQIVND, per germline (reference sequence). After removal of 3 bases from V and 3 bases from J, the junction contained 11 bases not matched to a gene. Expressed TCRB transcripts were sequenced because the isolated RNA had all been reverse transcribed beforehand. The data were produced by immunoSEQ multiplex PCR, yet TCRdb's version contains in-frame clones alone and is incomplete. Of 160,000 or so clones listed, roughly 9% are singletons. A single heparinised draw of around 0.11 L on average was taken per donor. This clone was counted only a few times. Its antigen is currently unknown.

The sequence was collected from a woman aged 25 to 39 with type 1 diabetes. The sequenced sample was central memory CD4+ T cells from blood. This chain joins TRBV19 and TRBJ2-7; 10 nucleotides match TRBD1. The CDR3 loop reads CASSIRDRGLGNYEQYF. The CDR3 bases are TGTGCCAGTAGTATCCGGGACAGGGGACTTGGCAACTACGAGCAGTACTTC. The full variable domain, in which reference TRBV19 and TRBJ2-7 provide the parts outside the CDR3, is DGGITQSPKYLFRKEGQNVTLSCEQNLNHDAMYWYRQDPGQGLRLIYYSQIVNDFQKGDIAEGYSVSREKKESFPLTVTSAQKNPTAFYLCASSIRDRGLGNYEQYFGPGTRLTVT.